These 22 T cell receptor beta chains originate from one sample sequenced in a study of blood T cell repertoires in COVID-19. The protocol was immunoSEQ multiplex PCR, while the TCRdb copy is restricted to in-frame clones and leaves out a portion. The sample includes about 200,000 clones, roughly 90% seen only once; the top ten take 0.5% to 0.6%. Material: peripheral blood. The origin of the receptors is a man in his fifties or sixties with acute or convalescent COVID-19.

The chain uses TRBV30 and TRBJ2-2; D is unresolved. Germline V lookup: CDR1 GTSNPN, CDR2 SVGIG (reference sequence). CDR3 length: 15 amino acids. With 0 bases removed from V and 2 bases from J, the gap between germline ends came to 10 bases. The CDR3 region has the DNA TGTGCCTGGAGTGTAGTTCAGGTTAACACCGGGGAGCTGTTTTTT. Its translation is CAWSVVQVNTGELFF.

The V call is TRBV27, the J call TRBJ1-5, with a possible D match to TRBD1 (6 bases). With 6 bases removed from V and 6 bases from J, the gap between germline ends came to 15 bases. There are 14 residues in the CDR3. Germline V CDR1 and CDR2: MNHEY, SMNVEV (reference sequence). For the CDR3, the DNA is TGTGCCAGCAGAAAGGGGGTCGGAGGTCAGCCCCAGCATTTT. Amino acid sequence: CASRKGVGGQPQHF.

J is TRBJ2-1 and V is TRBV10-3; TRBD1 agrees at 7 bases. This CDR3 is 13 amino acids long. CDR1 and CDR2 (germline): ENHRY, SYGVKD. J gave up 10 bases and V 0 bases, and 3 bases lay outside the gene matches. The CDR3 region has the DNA TGTGCCATCAGTGAGTCCGGGACAGCAGAGCAGTTCTTC. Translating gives CAISESGTAEQFF.

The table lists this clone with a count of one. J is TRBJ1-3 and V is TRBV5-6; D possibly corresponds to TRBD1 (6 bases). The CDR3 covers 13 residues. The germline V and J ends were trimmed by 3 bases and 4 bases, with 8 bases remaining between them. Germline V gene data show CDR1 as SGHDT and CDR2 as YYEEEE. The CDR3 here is CASSYGQGNTIYF. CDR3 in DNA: TGTGCCAGCAGCTACGGACAGGGAAACACCATATATTTT.

CDR3 protein: CASSEGGTSYEQYF. The DNA for the CDR3 is TGCGCCAGCAGTGAGGGGGGCACCTCCTACGAGCAGTACTTC. This rearrangement joins TRBV10-1 to TRBJ2-7; D may be TRBD1 (6 bases). This CDR3 has 14 amino acids. V dropped 2 bases and J dropped 0 bases, with 8 bases sitting between them. In germline, CDR1 is WNHNN, CDR2 SYGVQD (reference sequence).

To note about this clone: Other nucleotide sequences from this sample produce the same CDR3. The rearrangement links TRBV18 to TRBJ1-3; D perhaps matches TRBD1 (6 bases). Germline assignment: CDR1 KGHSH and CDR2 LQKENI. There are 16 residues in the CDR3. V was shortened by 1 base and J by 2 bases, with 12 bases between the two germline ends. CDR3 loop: CASSPREGETGNTIYF. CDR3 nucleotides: TGTGCCAGCTCACCACGAGAGGGGGAAACTGGAAACACCATATATTTT.

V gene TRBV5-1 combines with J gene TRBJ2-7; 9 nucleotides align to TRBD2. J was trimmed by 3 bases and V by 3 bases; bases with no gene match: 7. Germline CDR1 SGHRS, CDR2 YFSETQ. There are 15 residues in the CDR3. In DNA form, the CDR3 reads TGCGCCAGCAGCTCCTCTGGCGGGAGGGACTACGAGCAGTACTTC. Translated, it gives CASSSSGGRDYEQYF.

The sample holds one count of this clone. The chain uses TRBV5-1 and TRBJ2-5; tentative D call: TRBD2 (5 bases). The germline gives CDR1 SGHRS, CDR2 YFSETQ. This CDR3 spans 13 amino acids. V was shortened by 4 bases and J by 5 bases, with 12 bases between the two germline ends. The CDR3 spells CASSPLGSETQYF. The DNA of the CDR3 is TGCGCCAGCAGCCCATTAGGGAGCGAGACCCAGTACTTC.

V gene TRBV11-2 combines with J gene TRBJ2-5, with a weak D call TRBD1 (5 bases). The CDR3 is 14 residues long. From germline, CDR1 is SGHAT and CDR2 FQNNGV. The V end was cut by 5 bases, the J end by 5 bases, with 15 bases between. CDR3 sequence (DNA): TGTGCCAGCAGCCCGACAGTTCCGGAGGAGACCCAGTACTTC. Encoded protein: CASSPTVPEETQYF.

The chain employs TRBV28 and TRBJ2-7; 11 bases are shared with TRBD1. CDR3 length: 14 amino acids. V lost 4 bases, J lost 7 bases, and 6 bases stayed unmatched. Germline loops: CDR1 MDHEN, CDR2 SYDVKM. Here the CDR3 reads CASSSGQGANEQYV. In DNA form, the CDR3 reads TGTGCCAGCAGTTCAGGACAGGGGGCTAATGAGCAGTACGTC.

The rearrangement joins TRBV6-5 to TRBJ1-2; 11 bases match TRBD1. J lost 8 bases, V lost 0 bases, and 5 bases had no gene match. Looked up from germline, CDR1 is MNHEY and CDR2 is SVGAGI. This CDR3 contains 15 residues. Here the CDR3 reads CASSYSGQGAIGYTF. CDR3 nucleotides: TGTGCCAGCAGTTACTCTGGACAGGGGGCAATCGGCTACACCTTC.

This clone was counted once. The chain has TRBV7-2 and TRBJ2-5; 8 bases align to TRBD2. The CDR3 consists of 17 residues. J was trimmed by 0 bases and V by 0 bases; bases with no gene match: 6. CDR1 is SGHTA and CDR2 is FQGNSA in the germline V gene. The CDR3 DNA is TGTGCCAGCAGCTTAGCTTGGCGGGGGGCGTACCAAGAGACCCAGTACTTC. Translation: CASSLAWRGAYQETQYF.

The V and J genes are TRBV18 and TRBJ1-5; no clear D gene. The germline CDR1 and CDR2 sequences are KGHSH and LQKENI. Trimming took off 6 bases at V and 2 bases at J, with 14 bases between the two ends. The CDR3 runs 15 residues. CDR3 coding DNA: TGTGCCAGCTCGTTTTCCCCCAGCGGCAATCAGCCCCAGCATTTT. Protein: CASSFSPSGNQPQHF.

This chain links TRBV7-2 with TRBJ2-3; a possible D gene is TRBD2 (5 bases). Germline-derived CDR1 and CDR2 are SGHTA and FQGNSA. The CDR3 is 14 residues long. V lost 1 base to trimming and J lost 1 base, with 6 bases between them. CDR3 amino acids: CASSLDSGTDTQYF. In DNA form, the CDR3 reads TGTGCCAGCAGCTTAGATAGCGGCACAGATACGCAGTATTTT.

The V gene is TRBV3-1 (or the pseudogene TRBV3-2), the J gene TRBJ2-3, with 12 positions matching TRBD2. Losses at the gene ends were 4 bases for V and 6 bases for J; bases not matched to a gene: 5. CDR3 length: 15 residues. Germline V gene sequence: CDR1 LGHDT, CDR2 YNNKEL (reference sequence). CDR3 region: CASSRQLAGGDTQYF. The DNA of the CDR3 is TGTGCCAGCAGCCGACAGCTAGCGGGAGGGGATACGCAGTATTTT.

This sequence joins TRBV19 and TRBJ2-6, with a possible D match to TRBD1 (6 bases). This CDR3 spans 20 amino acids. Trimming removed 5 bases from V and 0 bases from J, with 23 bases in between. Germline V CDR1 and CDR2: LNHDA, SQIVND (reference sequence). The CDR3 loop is CASSQSPWTALSSGANVLTF. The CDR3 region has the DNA TGTGCCAGTAGTCAATCCCCATGGACAGCTTTGAGCTCTGGGGCCAACGTCCTGACTTTC.

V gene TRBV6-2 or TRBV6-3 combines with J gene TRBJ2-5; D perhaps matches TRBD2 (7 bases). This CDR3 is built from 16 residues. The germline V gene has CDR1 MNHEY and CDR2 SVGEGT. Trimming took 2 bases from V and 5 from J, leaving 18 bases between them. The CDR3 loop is CASSYPTGKGGETQYF. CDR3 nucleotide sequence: TGTGCCAGCAGTTACCCGACGGGAAAGGGGGGGGAGACCCAGTACTTC.

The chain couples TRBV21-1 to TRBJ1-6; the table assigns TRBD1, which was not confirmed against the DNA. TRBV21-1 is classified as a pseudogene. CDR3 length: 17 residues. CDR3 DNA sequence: TGTGCCAGCAGCAAAGGGTACACAAGCTCCTATAATTCACCCCTCCACTTT. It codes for CASSKGYTSSYNSPLHF.

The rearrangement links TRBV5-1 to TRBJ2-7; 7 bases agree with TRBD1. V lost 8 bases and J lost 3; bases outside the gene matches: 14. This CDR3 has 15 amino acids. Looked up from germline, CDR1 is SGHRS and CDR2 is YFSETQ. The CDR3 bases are TGCGCCAGTGCGACACAGGGGCCAGAATACTACGAGCAGTACGTC. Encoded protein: CASATQGPEYYEQYV.

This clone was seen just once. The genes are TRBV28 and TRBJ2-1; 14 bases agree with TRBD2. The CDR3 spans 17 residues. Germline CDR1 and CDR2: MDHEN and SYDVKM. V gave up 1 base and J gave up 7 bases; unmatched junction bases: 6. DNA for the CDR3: TGTGCCAGCAGTTTATTGCGGGGACTAGCGGGAGTGAATGAGCAGTTCTTC. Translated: CASSLLRGLAGVNEQFF.

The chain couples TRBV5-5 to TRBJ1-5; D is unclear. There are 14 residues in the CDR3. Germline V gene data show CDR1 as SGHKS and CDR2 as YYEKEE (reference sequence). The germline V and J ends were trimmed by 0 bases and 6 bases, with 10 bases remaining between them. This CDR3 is CASSLDGESQPQHF. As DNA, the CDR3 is TGTGCCAGCAGCTTGGACGGGGAAAGTCAGCCCCAGCATTTT.

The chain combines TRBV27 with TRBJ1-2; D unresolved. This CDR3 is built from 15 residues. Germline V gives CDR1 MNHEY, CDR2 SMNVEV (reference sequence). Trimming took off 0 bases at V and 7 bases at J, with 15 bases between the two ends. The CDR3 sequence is CASSLSGRGLFGYTF. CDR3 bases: TGTGCCAGCAGTTTATCAGGCAGAGGGTTATTTGGCTACACCTTC.